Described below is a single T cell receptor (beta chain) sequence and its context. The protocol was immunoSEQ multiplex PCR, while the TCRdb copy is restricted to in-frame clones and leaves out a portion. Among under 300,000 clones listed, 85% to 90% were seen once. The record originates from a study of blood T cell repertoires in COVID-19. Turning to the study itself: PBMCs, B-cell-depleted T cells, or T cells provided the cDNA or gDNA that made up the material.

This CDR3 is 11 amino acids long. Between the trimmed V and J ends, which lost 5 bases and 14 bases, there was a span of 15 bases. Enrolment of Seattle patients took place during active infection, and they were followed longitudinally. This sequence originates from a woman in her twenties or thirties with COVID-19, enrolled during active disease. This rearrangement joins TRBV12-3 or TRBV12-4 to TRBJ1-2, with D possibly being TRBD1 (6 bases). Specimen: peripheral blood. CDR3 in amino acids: CASSRTATTTF. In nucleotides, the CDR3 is TGTGCCAGCAGTCGGACAGCTACTACTACCTTC.